The clone carrying this T cell receptor beta chain appeared many times. Its cognate antigen is unknown. The sample comes from a study of early T cells in non-severe SARS-CoV-2 infection. Overall study context: The authors sequenced bulk RNA from unsorted whole blood, leaving chains unpaired. Whole-study results and caveats: VDJdb matching favored anti-spike CD8 responses, missing private and CD4 specificities.

Germline assignment: CDR1 LGHDT and CDR2 YNNKEL (reference sequence). The CDR3 is made up of 14 amino acids. Trimming took 0 bases from V and 8 from J; bases not matched to a gene: 6. Unique molecular identifiers tagged individual cDNA molecules. From the 5' RACE reads, TCRdb called clonotypes with MiXCR, one entry per CDR3 protein. There are some 80,000 distinct CDR3 sequences in the sample; roughly 15% occur only once, and about 1.5% lies in the top ten. This chain links TRBV3-1 with TRBJ1-1, with 7 bases aligning to TRBD1. The sample was whole blood. The TCR originated in an adult who was a healthcare worker with PCR-confirmed SARS-CoV-2 infection or an uninfected control (not recorded which). The CDR3 loop is CASSQDIGQEEAFF. Here the CDR3 DNA reads TGTGCCAGCAGCCAAGATATTGGACAGGAAGAAGCTTTCTTT.